This T cell receptor beta chain appears in the sequencing data of a study of T cell responses to AZD1222 COVID-19 vaccine. Overall study findings and caveats: Clonal diversity was possibly underestimated; the donors were predominantly white British and more often female.

The germline V and J ends were trimmed by 1 base and 5 bases, with 5 bases remaining between them. The CDR3 runs to 13 residues. Looked up from germline, CDR1 is LGHNA and CDR2 is YSLEER. Sequencing used immunoSEQ multiplex PCR; TCRdb keeps in-frame clones, though not all of them. The table records some 70,000 clones, 80% of them present only once. This clone was seen only a few times. Its antigen is not known. This clonotype was sampled from an adult who received the AZD1222 COVID-19 vaccine. Sequencing used peripheral blood, obtained 28 days after the second AZD1222 dose. The V gene is TRBV4-3, the J gene TRBJ2-2; D not resolved. The CDR3 spells CASSQVQTGELFF. The CDR3 DNA is TGCGCCAGCAGCCAAGTACAAACCGGGGAGCTGTTTTTT.